A single sample is the source of the 25 T cell receptor beta chains below, sequenced in a study of blood T cell repertoires in COVID-19. Measured with immunoSEQ multiplex PCR; TCRdb has only the in-frame clones, and not every one. The top ten hold roughly 10% of the sample, which has 150,000 or so clones, roughly 81% seen once. The material sequenced was peripheral blood. The receptor set was obtained from a woman between 50 and 59 years old with active or convalescent COVID-19.

The chain is built from TRBV10-2 and TRBJ2-7; 7 bases are a match to TRBD2. Trimming took 7 bases from V and 3 from J; bases not matched to a gene: 12. The germline V gene encodes CDR1 WSHSY and CDR2 SAAADI. CDR3 length: 15 amino acids. CDR3: CASTTRTSYDYEQYF. CDR3 DNA: TGCGCCAGCACTACAAGGACTAGTTATGACTACGAGCAGTACTTC.

This rearrangement joins TRBV29-1 to TRBJ2-7, with no clear D. CDR3 length equals 13 residues. V was cut by 6 bases and J by 5 bases, with 17 bases left in between. Germline values: CDR1 SQVTM, CDR2 ANQGSEA. CDR3 in amino acids: CSVPAPRPNEQYF. The CDR3, as DNA: TGCAGCGTCCCAGCACCTAGGCCAAACGAGCAGTACTTC.

This sequence joins TRBV7-9 and TRBJ1-2; D is undetermined. The CDR3 covers 14 residues. Germline V gene sequence: CDR1 SEHNR, CDR2 FQNEAQ (reference sequence). V dropped 1 base and J dropped 4 bases, with 10 bases sitting between them. The CDR3 DNA is TGTGCCAGCAGCTTAGTACAGACAATCTATGGCTACACCTTC. Protein product: CASSLVQTIYGYTF.

The V gene is TRBV2, the J gene TRBJ2-3; 9 positions agree with TRBD2. This CDR3 is 16 amino acids long. Germline V gene lookup returns CDR1 SNHLY and CDR2 FYNNEI. The junction had 7 bases not matched to a gene; V was cut back by 0 bases and J by 6 bases. The CDR3 nucleotides read TGTGCCAGCAGTGAAGCGGTTAGCGGGGGTCAGGATACGCAGTATTTT. This sequence encodes CASSEAVSGGQDTQYF.

This chain connects TRBV7-9 to TRBJ2-1; weak D call: TRBD2 (5 bases). This CDR3 comprises 13 residues. V was shortened by 6 bases and J by 5 bases, with 11 bases between the two germline ends. From germline, CDR1 is SEHNR and CDR2 FQNEAQ (reference sequence). The CDR3 sequence is CASRRSEDNEQFF. For the CDR3, the DNA is TGTGCCAGCAGACGTAGCGAGGACAATGAGCAGTTCTTC.

This clone showed up just a few times. The chain has TRBV27 and TRBJ2-7; 7 bases map to TRBD2. Germline CDR1 MNHEY, CDR2 SMNVEV (reference sequence). This CDR3 has 15 residues. The ends lost 3 bases at V and 4 bases at J; junction bases unmatched: 9. The CDR3 sequence is CASSLRGTISYEQYF. The DNA for the CDR3 is TGTGCCAGCAGTTTGCGGGGGACGATTTCTTACGAGCAGTACTTC.

The V and J genes are TRBV19 and TRBJ2-3; 12 positions match TRBD2. Per the germline V gene, CDR1 is LNHDA and CDR2 is SQIVND (reference sequence). This CDR3 contains 15 residues. V was clipped by 9 bases and J by 5 bases; unmatched bases: 9. CDR3 amino acids: CASSGLAGKGDTQYF. The CDR3 region has the DNA TGTGCCAGCTCCGGACTAGCGGGGAAGGGAGATACGCAGTATTTT. The whole variable domain, filled in from reference TRBV19 and TRBJ2-3, reads DGGITQSPKYLFRKEGQNVTLSCEQNLNHDAMYWYRQDPGQGLRLIYYSQIVNDFQKGDIAEGYSVSREKKESFPLTVTSAQKNPTAFYLCASSGLAGKGDTQYFGPGTRLTVL.

This clone was counted once. The chain has TRBV7-2 and TRBJ2-5; perhaps TRBD2 as D (6 bases). Germline V gene data show CDR1 as SGHTA and CDR2 as FQGNSA. CDR3 length: 14 residues. The germline V and J ends were trimmed by 5 bases and 5 bases, with 15 bases remaining between them. The CDR3 reads CASSGGFREETQYF. The CDR3 DNA reads as TGTGCCAGCAGCGGGGGGTTTAGGGAGGAGACCCAGTACTTC.

The rearrangement uses TRBV6-1 and TRBJ2-7; TRBD1 matches at 12 bases. Unmatched junction bases numbered 6, after V lost 3 bases and J lost 6 bases. The CDR3 runs to 15 residues. The germline V gene has CDR1 MNHNS and CDR2 SASEGT. The CDR3: CASSDTGTGGAEQYF. CDR3 in DNA: TGTGCCAGCAGTGACACCGGGACAGGGGGCGCCGAGCAGTACTTC.

V usage is TRBV7-3 and J usage is TRBJ2-3; the D is unclear. Trimming took 5 bases from V and 0 from J, leaving 6 bases between them. There are 13 residues in the CDR3. The germline V gene has CDR1 SGHTA and CDR2 FQGTGA. Written as DNA, the CDR3 is TGTGCCAGCAGCCCCATTAGCACAGATACGCAGTATTTT. Its protein is CASSPISTDTQYF. Full variable domain (rest looked up from reference TRBV7-3 and TRBJ2-3): GAGVSQTPSNKVTEKGKYVELRCDPISGHTALYWYRQSLGQGPEFLIYFQGTGAADDSGLPNDRFFAVRPEGSVSTLKIQRTERGDSAVYLCASSPISTDTQYFGPGTRLTVL.

The chain has TRBV6-2 or TRBV6-3 and TRBJ2-1; 8 positions agree with TRBD2. Germline V gives CDR1 MNHEY, CDR2 SVGEGT. Losses at the gene ends were 7 bases for V and 4 bases for J; bases not matched to a gene: 9. This CDR3 spans 15 amino acids. This CDR3 is CASTPDSGVYNEQFF. CDR3 sequence (DNA): TGTGCCAGCACCCCTGATAGCGGGGTATACAATGAGCAGTTCTTC.

The sample holds a few counts of this clone. This sample includes further DNA sequences coding for the same CDR3. The chain is built from TRBV19 and TRBJ1-1; D gene unclear. The CDR3 runs to 12 residues. Trimming pared 4 bases from V and 5 bases from J, leaving 8 bases between. The germline gives CDR1 LNHDA, CDR2 SQIVND (reference sequence). DNA for the CDR3: TGTGCCAGTAGTAATCGGGGTACTGAAGCTTTCTTT. Translated: CASSNRGTEAFF.

The chain links TRBV28 to TRBJ2-7; 8 bases map to TRBD1. The J segment lost 2 bases and the V segment lost 5 bases, leaving 8 bases of the junction unmatched. Germline V gene data show CDR1 as MDHEN and CDR2 as SYDVKM. This CDR3 is built from 15 residues. The CDR3: CASSPTQGVPYEQYF. The CDR3 DNA is TGTGCCAGCAGTCCGACACAGGGGGTCCCCTACGAGCAGTACTTC.

The J gene is TRBJ2-1, the V gene TRBV5-1; D perhaps matches TRBD1 (5 bases). Trimming left V 0 bases short and J 9 bases short, with 16 bases between. In germline, CDR1 is SGHRS, CDR2 YFSETQ. The CDR3 has 15 amino acids. CDR3 amino acids: CASSLEAREGAEQFF. The DNA of the CDR3 is TGCGCCAGCAGCTTGGAAGCCAGGGAAGGCGCTGAGCAGTTCTTC. Complete variable domain (other parts from reference TRBV5-1 and TRBJ2-1): KAGVTQTPRYLIKTRGQQVTLSCSPISGHRSVSWYQQTPGQGLQFLFEYFSETQRNKGNFPGRFSGRQFSNSRSEMNVSTLELGDSALYLCASSLEAREGAEQFFGPGTRLTVL.

CDR3 sequence reads: CAWSTGGARNEQFF. Here the CDR3 DNA reads TGTGCCTGGAGTACGGGGGGGGCCCGCAATGAGCAGTTCTTC. The gene calls are TRBV30 and TRBJ2-1; 8 positions match TRBD2. CDR1 is GTSNPN and CDR2 is SVGIG in the germline V gene (reference sequence). This CDR3 has 14 amino acids. With 2 bases clipped from V and 6 bases from J, the junction kept 6 bases outside the gene matches.

The chain has TRBV18 and TRBJ1-1; the D gene is possibly TRBD1 (5 bases). Between the trimmed V and J ends, which lost 3 bases and 1 base, there was a span of 15 bases. In germline, CDR1 is KGHSH, CDR2 LQKENI. The CDR3 sequence is 16 residues long. CDR3 sequence: CASSPLRGRSNTEAFF. The CDR3 DNA reads TGTGCCAGCTCACCCCTGCGGGGACGGTCGAACACTGAAGCTTTCTTT.

The chain uses TRBV19 and TRBJ1-2, with 9 nucleotides matching TRBD1. This CDR3 is 14 amino acids long. Per germline, CDR1 LNHDA and CDR2 SQIVND (reference sequence). With 6 bases clipped from V and 6 bases from J, the junction kept 8 bases outside the gene matches. The CDR3 protein is CASSPRGQGNGYTF. As DNA, the CDR3 is TGTGCCAGTAGCCCGAGGGGACAGGGAAATGGCTACACCTTC.

The gene calls are TRBV5-1 and TRBJ1-2, with TRBD1 matching 7 bases. The germline V gene has CDR1 SGHRS and CDR2 YFSETQ. The CDR3 extends over 15 amino acids. After removal of 1 base from V and 2 bases from J, the junction contained 5 bases not matched to a gene. CDR3 sequence reads: CASSLSPGGNYGYTF. CDR3 bases: TGCGCCAGCAGCTTGTCTCCAGGGGGAAACTATGGCTACACCTTC.

The V call is TRBV11-3, the J call TRBJ2-3; TRBD2 is a possible D gene (5 bases). The CDR3 totals 13 residues. Germline lookup yields CDR1 SGHNT and CDR2 YENEEA. V was clipped by 3 bases and J by 5 bases, with 9 bases between them. The CDR3: CASSFGGQDTQYF. In DNA, the CDR3 is TGTGCCAGCAGCTTCGGCGGGCAAGATACGCAGTATTTT.

This chain uses TRBV7-8 with TRBJ1-5; 8 bases agree with TRBD1. The length of the CDR3 is 15 residues. V lost 4 bases and J lost 5; bases outside the gene matches: 7. The V gene's germline CDR1 is SGHVS and CDR2 FQNEAQ. This CDR3 is CASSSRQGKDQPQHF. In nucleotides, the CDR3 is TGTGCCAGCAGCTCGCGACAGGGGAAGGATCAGCCCCAGCATTTT. Complete variable domain (other parts from reference TRBV7-8 and TRBJ1-5): GAGVSQSPRYKVAKRGQDVALRCDPISGHVSLFWYQQALGQGPEFLTYFQNEAQLDKSGLPSDRFFAERPEGSVSTLKIQRTQQEDSAVYLCASSSRQGKDQPQHFGDGTRLSIL.

This chain joins TRBV11-2 and TRBJ2-2, with 8 bases matching TRBD2. After removal of 3 bases from V and 5 bases from J, the junction contained 8 bases not matched to a gene. Germline V gives CDR1 SGHAT, CDR2 FQNNGV. This CDR3 is 16 amino acids long. The CDR3 is CASSFNGGAGTGELFF. In nucleotides, the CDR3 is TGTGCCAGCAGCTTTAACGGGGGGGCCGGGACCGGGGAGCTGTTTTTT.

The V gene is TRBV4-3, the J gene TRBJ1-4, with a possible D match to TRBD1 (5 bases). With 1 base removed from V and 8 bases from J, the gap between germline ends came to 14 bases. Germline V gene sequence: CDR1 LGHNA, CDR2 YSLEER. This CDR3 has 15 residues. The CDR3 bases are TGCGCCAGCAGCCAAGGAATGGGGGGGAGGGAAAAACTGTTTTTT. Protein sequence: CASSQGMGGREKLFF.

This clone turned up a few times. The gene calls are TRBV7-9 and TRBJ1-2; TRBD1 aligns across 8 bases. Germline V CDR1 and CDR2: SEHNR, FQNEAQ (reference sequence). This CDR3 contains 14 residues. The trim removed 5 bases at V and 2 bases at J, leaving 4 bases unmatched. Here the CDR3 reads CASSPRTGNYGYTF. CDR3 in DNA: TGTGCCAGCAGCCCCCGGACAGGGAACTATGGCTACACCTTC.

In its sample, this clone was seen a few times. V gene TRBV24-1 combines with J gene TRBJ2-2; TRBD2 might be the D (6 bases). Germline loops: CDR1 KGHDR, CDR2 SFDVKD. The CDR3 spans 14 residues. Trimming shortened V by 5 bases and J by 6 bases, and 12 bases separated the two germline ends. Written as DNA, the CDR3 is TGTGCCACCAGTGTTGGAGGGGAGGCCGGGGAGCTGTTTTTT. Translating gives CATSVGGEAGELFF.

The chain employs TRBV7-2 and TRBJ1-6; 11 bases align to TRBD1. Germline loops: CDR1 SGHTA, CDR2 FQGNSA. The CDR3 extends over 15 amino acids. V shed 5 bases, J shed 4 bases, and the junction held 1 base outside the gene matches. The CDR3 DNA is TGTGCCAGCAGCCGGGACAGGGGGTATAATTCACCCCTCCACTTT. Its protein product is CASSRDRGYNSPLHF.